This TCR beta chain was observed in a study of blood T cell repertoires in COVID-19. Study summary: Acute-phase and convalescent COVID-19 samples originated in the United States, Italy and Spain.

Original processing methods: How many nucleated cells were present was estimated from reference gene primer amplification. Sequencing was performed with immunoSEQ multiplex PCR; in TCRdb, only in-frame clones are kept and a portion is missing. Clone size and V and J calls were adopted from that table, with D and trimming inferred from the DNA. The table lists roughly 300,000 clones, around 87% of them singletons. There are 15 residues in the CDR3. Germline V gene lookup returns CDR1 SGHRS and CDR2 YFSETQ. Deletions cut 5 bases from V and 0 bases from J, with 13 bases between. The material sequenced was peripheral blood. This chain connects TRBV5-1 to TRBJ2-3; possible D gene TRBD1, 6 bases. The clonotype comes from a woman in her forties or fifties who had recovered from COVID-19. CDR3 protein: CASREQGISTDTQYF. In DNA form, the CDR3 reads TGCGCCAGCAGAGAACAGGGAATTAGCACAGATACGCAGTATTTT.